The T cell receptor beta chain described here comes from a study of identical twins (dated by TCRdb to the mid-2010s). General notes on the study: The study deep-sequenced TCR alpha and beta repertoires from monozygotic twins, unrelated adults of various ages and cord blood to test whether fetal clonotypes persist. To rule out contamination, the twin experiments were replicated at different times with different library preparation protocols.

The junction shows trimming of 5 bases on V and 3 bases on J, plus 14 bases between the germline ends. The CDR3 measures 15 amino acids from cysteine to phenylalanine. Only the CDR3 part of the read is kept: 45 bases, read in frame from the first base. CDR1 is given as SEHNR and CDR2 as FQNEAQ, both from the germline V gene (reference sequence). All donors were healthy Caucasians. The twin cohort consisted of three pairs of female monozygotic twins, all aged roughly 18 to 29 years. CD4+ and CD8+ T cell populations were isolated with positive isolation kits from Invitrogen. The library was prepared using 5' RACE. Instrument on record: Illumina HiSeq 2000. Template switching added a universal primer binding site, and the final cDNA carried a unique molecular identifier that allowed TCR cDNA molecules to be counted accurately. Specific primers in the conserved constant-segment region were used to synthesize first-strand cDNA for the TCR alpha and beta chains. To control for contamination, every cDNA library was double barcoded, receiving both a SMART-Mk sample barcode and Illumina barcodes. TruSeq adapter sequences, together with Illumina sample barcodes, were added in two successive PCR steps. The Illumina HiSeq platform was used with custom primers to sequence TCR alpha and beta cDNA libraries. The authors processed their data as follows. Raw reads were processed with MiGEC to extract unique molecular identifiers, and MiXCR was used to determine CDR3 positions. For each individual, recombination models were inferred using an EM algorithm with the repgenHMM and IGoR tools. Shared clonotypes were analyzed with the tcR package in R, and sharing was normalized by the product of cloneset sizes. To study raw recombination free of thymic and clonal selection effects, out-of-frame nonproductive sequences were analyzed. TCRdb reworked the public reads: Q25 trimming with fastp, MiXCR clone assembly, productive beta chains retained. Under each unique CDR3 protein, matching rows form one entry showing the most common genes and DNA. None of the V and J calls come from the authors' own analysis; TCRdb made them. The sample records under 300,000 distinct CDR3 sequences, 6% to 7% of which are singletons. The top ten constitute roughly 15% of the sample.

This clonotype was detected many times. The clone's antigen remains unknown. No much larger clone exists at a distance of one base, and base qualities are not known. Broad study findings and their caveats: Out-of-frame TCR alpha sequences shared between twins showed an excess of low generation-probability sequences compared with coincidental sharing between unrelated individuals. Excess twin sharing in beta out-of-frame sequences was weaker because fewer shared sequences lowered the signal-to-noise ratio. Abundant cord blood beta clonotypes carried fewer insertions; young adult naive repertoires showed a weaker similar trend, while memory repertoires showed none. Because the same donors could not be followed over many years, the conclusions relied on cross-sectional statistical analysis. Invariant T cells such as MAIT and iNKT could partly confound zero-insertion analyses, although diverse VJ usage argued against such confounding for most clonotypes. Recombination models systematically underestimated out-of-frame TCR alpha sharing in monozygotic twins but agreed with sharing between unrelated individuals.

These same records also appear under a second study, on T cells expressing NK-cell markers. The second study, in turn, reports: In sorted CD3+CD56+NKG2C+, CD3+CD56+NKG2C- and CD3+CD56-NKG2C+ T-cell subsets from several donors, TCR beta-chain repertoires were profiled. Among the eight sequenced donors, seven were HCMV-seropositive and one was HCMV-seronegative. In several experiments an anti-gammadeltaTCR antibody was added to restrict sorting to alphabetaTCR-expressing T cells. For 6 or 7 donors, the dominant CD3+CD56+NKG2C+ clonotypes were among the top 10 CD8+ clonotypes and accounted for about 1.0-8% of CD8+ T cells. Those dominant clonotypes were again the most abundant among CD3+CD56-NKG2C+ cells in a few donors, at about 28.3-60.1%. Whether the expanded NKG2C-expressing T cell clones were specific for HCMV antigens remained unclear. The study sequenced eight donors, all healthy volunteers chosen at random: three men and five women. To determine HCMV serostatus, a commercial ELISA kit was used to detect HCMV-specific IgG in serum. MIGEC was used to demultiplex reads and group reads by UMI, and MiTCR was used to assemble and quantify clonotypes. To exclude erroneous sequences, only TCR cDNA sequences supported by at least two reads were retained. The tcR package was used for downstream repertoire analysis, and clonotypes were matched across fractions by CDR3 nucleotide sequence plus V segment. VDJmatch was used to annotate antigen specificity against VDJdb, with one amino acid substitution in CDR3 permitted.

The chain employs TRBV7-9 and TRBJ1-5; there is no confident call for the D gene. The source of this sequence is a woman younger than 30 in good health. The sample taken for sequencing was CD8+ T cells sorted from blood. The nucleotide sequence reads TGTGCCAGCAGCCCGCCAGGCAGGCTCAATCAGCCCCAGCATTTT. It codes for CASSPPGRLNQPQHF.